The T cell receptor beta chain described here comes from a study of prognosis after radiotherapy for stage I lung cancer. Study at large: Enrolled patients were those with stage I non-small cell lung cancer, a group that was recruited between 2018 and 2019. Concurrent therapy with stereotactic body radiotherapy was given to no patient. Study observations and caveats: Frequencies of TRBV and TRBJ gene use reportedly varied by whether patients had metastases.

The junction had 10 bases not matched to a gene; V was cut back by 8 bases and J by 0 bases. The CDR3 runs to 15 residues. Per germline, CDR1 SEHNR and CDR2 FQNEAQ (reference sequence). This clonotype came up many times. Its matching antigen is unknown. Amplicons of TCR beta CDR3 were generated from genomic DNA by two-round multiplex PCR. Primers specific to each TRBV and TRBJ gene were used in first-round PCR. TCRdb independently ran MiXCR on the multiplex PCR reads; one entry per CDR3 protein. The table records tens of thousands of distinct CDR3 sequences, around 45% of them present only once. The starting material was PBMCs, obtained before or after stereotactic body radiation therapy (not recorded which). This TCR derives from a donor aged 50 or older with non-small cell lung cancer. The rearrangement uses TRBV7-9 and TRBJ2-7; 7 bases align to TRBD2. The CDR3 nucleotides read TGTGCCAGCGGGGGGGGGTTTCCTCGCTCCTACGAGCAGTACTTC. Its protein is CASGGGFPRSYEQYF.